This TCR beta chain originates from a study of metastatic and nonmetastatic thyroid tumors (dated by TCRdb to the early 2020s). About the full investigation: Repertoires from peripheral blood and from tumor or nodule tissue samples of malignant and benign thyroid patients were compared. Findings and caveats that apply to the study as a whole: TCR beta diversity was reported as significantly higher in malignant tumors than in benign nodules, in both blood and tumor samples.

Receptor amplification or capture employed PCR. The sequencer was an Illumina HiSeq 4000. High-throughput sequencing was used to profile the TCR beta-chain CDR3 region of each patient. The authors processed their data as follows. CDR3 differences across clinicopathological groups were used to build a classifier for discriminating distant-metastatic papillary thyroid cancer patients. To measure repertoire diversity the researchers used the Shannon index, while the Morisita-Horn index served to gauge how similar the tumor and blood repertoires were. TCRdb cleaned the public reads at Q25 with fastp, built clones with MiXCR and kept in-frame beta chains. The V and J calls were not made by the authors but by TCRdb's processing. The sample table lists fewer than 35,000 clones, about 15% of them with a count of one. The biggest ten clones account for under 20% of the sample. No patient had received any treatment before thyroid surgery. Using T-cell receptor beta sequencing, the researchers looked back retrospectively at clinical samples from patients, gathered between the early 2010s and the late 2010s.

The CDR3 sequence holds 16 residues, the cysteine and phenylalanine included. The DNA shown is the 48-base CDR3, in frame from base 1. Sequences SGHAT (CDR1) and FQNNGV (CDR2) are obtained from the germline V gene. V and J are truncated by 5 bases and 6 bases respectively, leaving an intervening sequence of 21 bases. Comment on this clone: The clone's antigen remains unknown. Base qualities are missing; no much larger clone stands one base away.

The TCR comes from a male donor with papillary thyroid cancer or a benign thyroid nodule (not recorded which). Some clones in this sample may be carry-over from other donors' samples. Recombination linked TRBV11-2 to TRBJ2-3, with the D gene not confidently named. Sequencing was carried out using blood. The DNA sequence is as follows: TGTGCCAGCAGCCCAAGCCCAGCTGGTGCATGGGATACGCAGTATTTT. Translated, this gives CASSPSPAGAWDTQYF.